The rows below give T cell receptor beta chains drawn from one sample of a study of CD8 T cells in Susac syndrome. MiXCR, applied by TCRdb to the immunoSEQ multiplex PCR reads, yields one record per CDR3 protein. The data hold roughly 400,000 distinct CDR3 sequences, with around 83% observed a single time. Sequencing was done on a sample of CD8+ T cells from PBMCs. All receptors come from a human donor with multiple sclerosis. Each CDR3 is given with its conserved first and last residue.

>TRBV29-1|TRBJ2-7
CSATGGFSYEQYF
>TRBV12-3/TRBV12-4|TRBJ1-1
CASRDGATEAFF
>TRBV30|TRBJ2-1
CACIAGGPNEQFF
>TRBV27|TRBJ1-1
CASSGGLLNTEAFF
>TRBV15|TRBJ2-4
CATSVRTGGTKNIQYF
>TRBV4-1|TRBJ1-1
CASSRDDRSDTAFF
>TRBV7-2|TRBJ2-2
CASSGNTGELFF
>TRBV7-8|TRBJ1-1
CASSFPGQGEMNTEAFF
>TRBV2|TRBJ2-1
CARQPGQGHNEQFF
>TRBV14|TRBJ2-5
CASSQETPPEPALETQYF
>TRBV12-3/TRBV12-4|TRBJ2-6
CASSFSGLISGANVLTF
>TRBV7-2|TRBJ1-2
CASSLTGGTIYGYTF
>TRBV28|TRBJ2-7
CASSLTGTPTSYEQYF
>TRBV6-1|TRBJ2-1
CASGGYNEQFF
>TRBV4-1|TRBJ1-1
CASSQEGQRTEAFF
>TRBV30|TRBJ1-1
CAWSFLNTEAFF
>TRBV6-1|TRBJ2-7
CASRPAGTGSYEQYF
>TRBV12-5|TRBJ1-1
CASGLKQGFDTEAFF
>TRBV6-5|TRBJ2-1
CASSLLAGDEQFF
>TRBV15|TRBJ2-4
CATSSPRGDIQYF
>TRBV7-2|TRBJ1-3
CASSGGGFDAIYF
>TRBV11-2|TRBJ2-3
CASSSLGPGLVDTSTDTQYF
>TRBV6-1|TRBJ1-3
CASSSPINTDFGNTIYF
>TRBV25-1|TRBJ2-7
CASGDRSRPAYEQYF
>TRBV29-1|TRBJ2-1
CSVVVVSYNEQFF
>TRBV6-1|TRBJ2-2
CASSPFGNWELFF
>TRBV12-3/TRBV12-4|TRBJ2-7
CASKPGAGGGYEQYF
>TRBV11-2|TRBJ2-7
CASSLGRQGRNEQYF
>TRBV12-3/TRBV12-4|TRBJ2-7
CASSLPGANEQYF
>TRBV7-7|TRBJ2-1
CASSLGLADYNEQFF
>TRBV6-1|TRBJ2-7
CASSTPDRGTYEQYF
>TRBV6-1|TRBJ1-1
CASSHSGGGGWRNTEAFF
>TRBV27|TRBJ1-2
CASSTWDSYGYTF
>TRBV12-3/TRBV12-4|TRBJ2-1
CASSFGGGNMNEQFF
>TRBV29-1|TRBJ2-2
CSVEGTSGGPLNTGELFF
>TRBV27|TRBJ2-7
CASAGGVHYEQYF
>TRBV11-2|TRBJ2-7
CAIALRLAGDEQYF
>TRBV6-5|TRBJ1-5
CASSYGTGNDQPQHF
>TRBV27|TRBJ2-7
CASSLLRKNGYEQYF
>TRBV25-1|TRBJ2-6
CTSSETMTAPSSGANVLTF
>TRBV29-1|TRBJ1-1
CSVHLGGQDTEAFF
>TRBV12-3/TRBV12-4|TRBJ2-7
CASPAPLGYEQYF
>TRBV19|TRBJ1-1
CASSIGTEAFF
>TRBV20-1|TRBJ2-5
CSARDLGGGPQYF
>TRBV2|TRBJ1-1
CASSEGGTNTEAFF
>TRBV7-9|TRBJ2-5
CASRSWDSPQETQYF
>TRBV12-3/TRBV12-4|TRBJ1-5
CASSKRVHQPQHF
>TRBV2|TRBJ1-1
CATPQGNTEAFF
>TRBV7-9|TRBJ2-5
CASSSASRGQETQYF
>TRBV5-4|TRBJ2-2
CASSLSPGGTGELFF
>TRBV20-1|TRBJ2-1
CSADKQRWLAGTITYNEQFF
>TRBV7-9|TRBJ1-5
CASSPSASNQPQHF
>TRBV4-1|TRBJ2-2
CASSSLGSFGSHTGELFF
>TRBV7-6|TRBJ2-3
CASSQLLLAGADSPTDTQYF
>TRBV7-9|TRBJ2-5
CASSAREREAGGTQYF